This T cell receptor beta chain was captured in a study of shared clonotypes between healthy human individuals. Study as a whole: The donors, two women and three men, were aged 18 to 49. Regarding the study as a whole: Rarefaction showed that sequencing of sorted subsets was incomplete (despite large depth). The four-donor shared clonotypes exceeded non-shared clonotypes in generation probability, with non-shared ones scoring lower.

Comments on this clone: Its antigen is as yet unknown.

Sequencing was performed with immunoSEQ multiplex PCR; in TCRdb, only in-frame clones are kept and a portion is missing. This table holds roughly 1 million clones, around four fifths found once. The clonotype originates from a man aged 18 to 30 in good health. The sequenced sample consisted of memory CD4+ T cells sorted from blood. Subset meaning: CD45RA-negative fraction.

CDR3 DNA sequence: TGTGCCAGTAGTACCCAAGGGGATGGTGTGTCCCTCCACTTT. This codes for CASSTQGDGVSLHF. The chain carries TRBV19 and TRBJ1-6; weak D call: TRBD1 (5 bases). The ends were cut back, 4 bases at V and 14 bases at J, with 18 bases in the middle. There are 14 residues in the CDR3. Germline V gene sequence: CDR1 LNHDA, CDR2 SQIVND (reference sequence).